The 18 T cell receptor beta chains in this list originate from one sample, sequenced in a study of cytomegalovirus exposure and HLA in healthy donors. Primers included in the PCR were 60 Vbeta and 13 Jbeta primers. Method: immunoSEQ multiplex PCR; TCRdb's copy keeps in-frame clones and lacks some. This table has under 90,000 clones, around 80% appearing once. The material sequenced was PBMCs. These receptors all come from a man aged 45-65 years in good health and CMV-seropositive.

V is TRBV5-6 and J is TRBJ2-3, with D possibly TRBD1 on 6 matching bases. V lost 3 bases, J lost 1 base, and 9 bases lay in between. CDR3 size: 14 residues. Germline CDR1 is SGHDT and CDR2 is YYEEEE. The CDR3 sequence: CASSWGRGTDTQYF. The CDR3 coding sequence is TGTGCCAGCAGCTGGGGGCGAGGCACAGATACGCAGTATTTT.

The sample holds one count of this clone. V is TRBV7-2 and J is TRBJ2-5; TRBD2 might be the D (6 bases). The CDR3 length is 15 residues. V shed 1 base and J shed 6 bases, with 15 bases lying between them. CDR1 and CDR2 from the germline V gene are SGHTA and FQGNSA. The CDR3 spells CASSLEGGASKTQYF. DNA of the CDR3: TGTGCCAGCAGCTTAGAGGGCGGGGCCAGCAAGACCCAGTACTTC.

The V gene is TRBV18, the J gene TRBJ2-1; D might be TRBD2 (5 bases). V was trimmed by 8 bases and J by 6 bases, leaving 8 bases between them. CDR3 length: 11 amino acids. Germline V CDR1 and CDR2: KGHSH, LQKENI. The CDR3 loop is CASRTPNEQFF. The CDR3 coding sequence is TGTGCCAGCCGGACTCCCAATGAGCAGTTCTTC. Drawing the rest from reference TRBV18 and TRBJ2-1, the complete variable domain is NAGVMQNPRHLVRRRGQEARLRCSPMKGHSHVYWYRQLPEEGLKFMVYLQKENIIDESGMPKERFSAEFPKEGPSILRIQQVVRGDSAAYFCASRTPNEQFFGPGTRLTVL.

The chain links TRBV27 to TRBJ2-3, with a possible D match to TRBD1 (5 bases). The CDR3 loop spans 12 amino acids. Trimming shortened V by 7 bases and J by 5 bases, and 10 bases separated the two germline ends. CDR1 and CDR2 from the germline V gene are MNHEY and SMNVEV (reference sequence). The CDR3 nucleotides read TGTGCCAGCAACTTTAGGGGAGATACGCAGTATTTT. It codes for CASNFRGDTQYF.

The DNA for the CDR3 is TGTGCCAGCCACTCCGGGACTAGCGGCTACGAGCAGTACTTC. It yields the protein CASHSGTSGYEQYF. The chain recombines TRBV19 with TRBJ2-7, with 11 bases that match TRBD2. Germline loops: CDR1 LNHDA, CDR2 SQIVND (reference sequence). Trimming removed 9 bases from V and 3 bases from J; junction bases left unmatched: 7. The CDR3 loop spans 14 amino acids. Using reference TRBV19 and TRBJ2-7 for the parts outside the CDR3, the full variable domain is DGGITQSPKYLFRKEGQNVTLSCEQNLNHDAMYWYRQDPGQGLRLIYYSQIVNDFQKGDIAEGYSVSREKKESFPLTVTSAQKNPTAFYLCASHSGTSGYEQYFGPGTRLTVT.

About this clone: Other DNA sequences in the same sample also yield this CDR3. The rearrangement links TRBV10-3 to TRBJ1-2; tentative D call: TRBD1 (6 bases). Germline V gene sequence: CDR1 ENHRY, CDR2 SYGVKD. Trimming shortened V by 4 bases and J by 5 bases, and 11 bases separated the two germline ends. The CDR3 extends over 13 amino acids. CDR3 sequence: CAISGRTDYGYTF. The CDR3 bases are TGTGCCATCAGTGGCCGGACAGATTATGGCTACACCTTC.

CDR3 sequence reads: CASSLGLAGANTQYF. CDR3 bases: TGTGCCAGCTCACTGGGACTAGCGGGGGCCAATACGCAGTATTTT. The chain combines TRBV18 with TRBJ2-3; 14 bases align to TRBD2. This CDR3 comprises 15 residues. V dropped 4 bases and J dropped 7; count of bases not matched to a gene: 4. Germline V lookup: CDR1 KGHSH, CDR2 LQKENI.

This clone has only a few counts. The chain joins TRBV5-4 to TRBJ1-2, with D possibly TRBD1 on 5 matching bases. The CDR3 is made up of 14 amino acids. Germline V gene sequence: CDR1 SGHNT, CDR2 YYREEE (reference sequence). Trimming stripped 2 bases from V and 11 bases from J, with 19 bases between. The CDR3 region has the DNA TGTGCCAGCAGCTTCGTGGGACTCGACGAGGGGTACACCTTC. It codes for CASSFVGLDEGYTF.

In nucleotides, the CDR3 is TGTGCCAGCAGTAGACAGGGGTTCGATGGCTACACCTTC. Translation gives CASSRQGFDGYTF. The rearrangement uses TRBV6-5 and TRBJ1-2; 8 bases map to TRBD1. CDR1 and CDR2 (germline): MNHEY, SVGAGI. The CDR3 contains 13 residues. J lost 6 bases, V lost 5 bases, and 5 bases had no gene match.

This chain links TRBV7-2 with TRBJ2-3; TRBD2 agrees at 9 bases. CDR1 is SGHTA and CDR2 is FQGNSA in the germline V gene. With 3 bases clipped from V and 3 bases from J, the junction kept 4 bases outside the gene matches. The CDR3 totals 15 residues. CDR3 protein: CASSFGREGTDTQYF. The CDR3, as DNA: TGTGCCAGCAGCTTTGGGCGGGAGGGTACAGATACGCAGTATTTT. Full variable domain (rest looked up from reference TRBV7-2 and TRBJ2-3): GAGVSQSPSNKVTEKGKDVELRCDPISGHTALYWYRQSLGQGLEFLIYFQGNSAPDKSGLPSDRFSAERTGGSVSTLTIQRTQQEDSAVYLCASSFGREGTDTQYFGPGTRLTVL.

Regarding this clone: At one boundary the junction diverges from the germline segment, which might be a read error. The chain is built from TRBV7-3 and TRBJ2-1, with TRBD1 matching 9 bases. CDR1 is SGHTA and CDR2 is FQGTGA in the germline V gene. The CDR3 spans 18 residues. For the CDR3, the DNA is TGTTCCAGCAGCTTAACTCCGGGACAGGGTTATGTAGGGGGTGAGCAGTTCTTC. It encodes CSSSLTPGQGYVGGEQFF. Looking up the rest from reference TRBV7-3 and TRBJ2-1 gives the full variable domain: GAGVSQTPSNKVTEKGKYVELRCDPISGHTALYWYRQSLGQGPEFLIYFQGTGAADDSGLPNDRFFAVRPEGSVSTLKIQRTERGDSAVYLCSSSLTPGQGYVGGEQFFGPGTRLTVL.

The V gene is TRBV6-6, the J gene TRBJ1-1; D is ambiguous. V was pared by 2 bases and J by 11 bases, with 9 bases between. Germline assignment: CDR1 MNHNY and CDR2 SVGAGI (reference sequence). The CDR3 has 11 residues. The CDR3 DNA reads TGTGCCAGCAGTTACCAGAGGGAGGCTTTCTTT. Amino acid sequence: CASSYQREAFF.

The CDR3 here is CASRPPGGGVAKNIQYF. In DNA, the CDR3 is TGTGCCAGCAGACCCCCCGGGGGGGGTGTAGCCAAAAACATTCAGTACTTC. The chain is built from TRBV28 and TRBJ2-4; 8 nucleotides align to TRBD2. Germline-derived CDR1 and CDR2 are MDHEN and SYDVKM. The CDR3 has 17 amino acids. The junction had 10 bases not matched to a gene; V was cut back by 6 bases and J by 0 bases. Filled out from reference TRBV28 and TRBJ2-4, the complete variable domain reads DVKVTQSSRYLVKRTGEKVFLECVQDMDHENMFWYRQDPGLGLRLIYFSYDVKMKEKGDIPEGYSVSREKKERFSLILESASTNQTSMYLCASRPPGGGVAKNIQYFGAGTRLSVL.

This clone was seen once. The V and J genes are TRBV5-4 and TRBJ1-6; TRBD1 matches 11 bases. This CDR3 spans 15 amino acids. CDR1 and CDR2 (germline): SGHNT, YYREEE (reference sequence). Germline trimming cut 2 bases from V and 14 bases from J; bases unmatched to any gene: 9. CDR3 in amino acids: CASSFLGQGVLSLHF. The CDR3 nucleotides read TGTGCCAGCAGCTTTCTGGGACAGGGGGTCCTATCCCTCCACTTT.

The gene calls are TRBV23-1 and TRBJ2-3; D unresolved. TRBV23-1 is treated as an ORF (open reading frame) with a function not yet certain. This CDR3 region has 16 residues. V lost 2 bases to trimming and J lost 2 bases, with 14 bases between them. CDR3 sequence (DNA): TGCGCCAGCAGTCAAACCCAATTGGCCACCACAGATACGCAGTATTTT. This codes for CASSQTQLATTDTQYF.

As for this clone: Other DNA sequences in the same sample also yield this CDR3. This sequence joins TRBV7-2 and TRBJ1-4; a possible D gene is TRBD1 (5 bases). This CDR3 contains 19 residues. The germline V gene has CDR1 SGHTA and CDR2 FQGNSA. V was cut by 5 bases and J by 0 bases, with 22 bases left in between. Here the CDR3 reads CASSRTRLPGLATNEKLFF. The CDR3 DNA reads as TGTGCCAGCAGCCGAACTCGGTTGCCAGGGCTGGCAACTAATGAAAAACTGTTTTTT.

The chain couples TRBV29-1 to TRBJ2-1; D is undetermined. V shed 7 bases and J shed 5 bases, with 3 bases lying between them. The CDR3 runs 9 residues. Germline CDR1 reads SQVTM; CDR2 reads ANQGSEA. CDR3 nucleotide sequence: TGCAGCGCCGACAATGAGCAGTTCTTC. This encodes CSADNEQFF.

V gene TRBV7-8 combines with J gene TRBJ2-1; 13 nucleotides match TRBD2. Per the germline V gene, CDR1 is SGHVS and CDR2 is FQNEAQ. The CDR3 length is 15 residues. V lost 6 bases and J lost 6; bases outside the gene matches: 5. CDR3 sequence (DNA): TGTGCCAGCAGAAAACTAGCGGGAGGGAGCAATGAGCAGTTCTTC. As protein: CASRKLAGGSNEQFF.